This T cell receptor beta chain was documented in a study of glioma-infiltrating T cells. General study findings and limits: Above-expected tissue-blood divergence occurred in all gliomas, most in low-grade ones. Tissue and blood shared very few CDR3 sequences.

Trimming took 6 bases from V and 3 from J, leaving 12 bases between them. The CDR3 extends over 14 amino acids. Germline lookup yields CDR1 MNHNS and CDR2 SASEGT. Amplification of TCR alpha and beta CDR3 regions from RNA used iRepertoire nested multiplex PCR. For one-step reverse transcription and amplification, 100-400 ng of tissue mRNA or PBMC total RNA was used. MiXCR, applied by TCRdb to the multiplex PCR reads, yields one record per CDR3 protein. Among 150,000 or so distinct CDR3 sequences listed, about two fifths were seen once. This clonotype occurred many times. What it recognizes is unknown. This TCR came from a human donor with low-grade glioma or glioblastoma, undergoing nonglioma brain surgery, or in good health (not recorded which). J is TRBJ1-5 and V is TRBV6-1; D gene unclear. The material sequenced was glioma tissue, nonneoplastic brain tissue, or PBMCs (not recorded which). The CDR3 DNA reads TGTGCCAGCAGAACATTGATACCCAATCAGCCCCAGCATTTT. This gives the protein CASRTLIPNQPQHF.